This TCR beta chain was recorded in a study of cytomegalovirus exposure and HLA in healthy donors (dated by TCRdb to about 2017). Notes on the research overall: According to an earlier analysis of several hundred of the donors, about 170 million T cells yielded 95 million to 140 million unique TCR beta sequences and less than 300 Gb of sequence data. The study aimed to test whether signatures of past pathogen exposure could be identified by cataloging public T cell receptors. The number of donors typed differed by locus, with about 629-640 for A, B, C, DRB1 and DQB1, around 560 for DQA1, 600 to 610 for DPA1, and 400 to 490 for DPB1. The later analysis used no new phenotypic data to find candidate immune exposures, relying instead on TCR beta sequences and their occurrence across donors. In a later genetic analysis, genome-wide SNP genotypes for about three fifths of the roughly 670 donors were used, and that subset was treated as a discovery cohort. The study combined high-throughput TCR immunosequencing, statistical association of individual TCRs with disease status, and machine learning to predict cytomegalovirus infection status. All discovery cohort repertoires had been generated on a single sequencing platform. Among the roughly 430 genotyped donors, 75% to 90% belonged to the genetic ancestry cluster associated with self-reported Caucasian donors. Among 300 to 500 genotyped donors of the cohort, an average of about 240,000 unique TCR beta nucleotide sequences was sequenced per donor, of which 15% to 20% were non-productive. Besides the first cohort of roughly 660 subjects, a separate validation cohort made up of over a hundred different subjects was used. Class I and class II HLA loci were covered by the typing at four-digit resolution. Donor age, sex, ethnicity and CMV serostatus were compiled together with the repertoire data. The study profiled the T cell repertoires of under 700 subjects by immunosequencing and related them to cytomegalovirus serostatus. An earlier analysis of 450 to 750 of the donors used high-throughput TCR beta sequencing to judge whether each TCR beta V gene segment behaved as functional or pseudogenic. Because of strong linkage in the cohort, roughly five DR-DQ haplotypes were treated as single units for association and clustering. To study patterns of TCR occurrence, a later analysis re-analyzed previously published TCR beta repertoires from 550 to 800 donors and added high-resolution HLA genotyping. Roughly 300 gigabases of sequencing data and approximately 85 million unique TCR sequences were included in an early release covering about 700 HLA-typed donors. Study-wide findings and limitations: According to a later analysis, most CMV-associated TCR beta chains appeared to be HLA-restricted, and the HLA associations seemed to be driven largely by CMV exposure. A few of the identified cytomegalovirus-associated TCR beta chains were confirmed in vitro to be specific for cytomegalovirus antigens. Presence/absence analyses assumed roughly uniform sequencing depth across donors, an assumption that may not hold. The authors suggested that the approach could potentially be extended to other disease states and immunological phenotypes. Across donors, most TCR sequences were observed very rarely, whereas some public TCRs were present in many individuals. The study listed 164 TCR beta chains as associated with cytomegalovirus. The classifier was reported to diagnose cytomegalovirus status with high specificity and sensitivity in both the original cohort and the validation cohort. The only immune exposure information available for the cohort was CMV serostatus. A further reported finding was that TCR beta sequences accurately predicted the HLA-A and HLA-B alleles for most subjects in the first cohort. In a later analysis, HLA-associated TCR beta chains were found to be more clonally expanded and to have lower generation probabilities than equally common non-associated chains. V-gene and J-gene trimming of TCR beta chains was associated with a missense DCLRE1C variant in a later genetic analysis, and the association was replicated in an independent cohort. Correlated functional status among segregating V segments might reflect linkage disequilibrium, but an unknown experimental factor could not be ruled out. HLA typing was unavailable for some donors at each locus, so association tests used only the typed subset. At a false discovery rate of 0.05, a later analysis linked 16,951 TCR beta sequences to specific HLA alleles. A cluster of highly shared sequence variants was judged likely to represent a technical artifact of the sequencing pipeline. According to a later analysis, parvovirus B19, influenza, CMV and Epstein-Barr virus appeared linked to several top co-occurrence clusters. In this cohort, only TCR beta chains were sequenced, and detectable features were limited by the absence of alpha or paired-chain data. Over 15 rarely observed V segments, including chromosome 9 orphons, were excluded from the earlier analysis of several hundred of the donors because counts were too low. When HLA alleles, especially DR and DQ, strongly co-occurred, TCR associations were difficult to assign to individual alleles. In a later analysis, the rate of TCR association differed among HLA loci, with DRB1 alleles having the most associated TCRs and HLA-C alleles having the fewest. According to a later genetic analysis, donors in an Asian-associated ancestry cluster had fewer N-insertions in productive TCRs than the approximately 690-donor mean. In an earlier analysis of several hundred of the donors, most TCR beta V segments were observed in productive rearrangements about 90% or about 30% of the time, broadly matching IMGT annotations.

The cohort consisted of 650 to 850 healthy bone marrow donors. Cohort members were all nominally healthy when sampled, although unrecorded immune exposures were likely present. The donor tested CMV seronegative and was one of the 352 seronegative cohort members. A peripheral blood sample was provided by each donor, and peripheral blood mononuclear cells were used for TCR beta sequencing. Genomic DNA was extracted from the blood cell samples with the Qiagen DNeasy Blood Extraction Kit. The receptor library was made with the immunoSEQ multiplex PCR assay. For the multiplex PCR, a mixture combining 60 forward primers for TCR Vbeta segments and 13 reverse primers for TCR Jbeta segments was used. A multiplex PCR assay on genomic DNA amplified the CDR3 region of rearranged TCR beta genes. Amplified TCR beta libraries were sequenced as 87-base-pair reads on the Illumina HiSeq System. In the authors' own workflow: A later analysis tallied 75 million to 85 million unique TCR beta chains across the 666 repertoires, and approximately 11 million of those chains were shared by two or more donors. Raw reads were error-corrected and collapsed into unique sequences with a nearest-neighbor algorithm that merged closely related sequences to remove PCR and sequencing errors. V, D and J gene segments were assigned by aligning CDR3 sequences to IMGT reference sequences. For a sequence to be retained, at least a six-nucleotide match to both a V gene segment and a J gene segment was required. Rearrangements were called productive when the CDR3 lacked stop codons and stayed in frame with V and J; all others were non-productive. Following IMGT convention, CDR3 was defined as the stretch from the second conserved V-encoded cysteine to the conserved J-encoded phenylalanine. The earlier analysis of roughly 590 of the donors excluded any sequence lacking an unambiguous match to a single V gene segment. In an earlier analysis of several hundred of the donors, V segments were called functional above 56.7% productive rearrangements and were called segregating when the between-donor standard deviation exceeded 5%. A statistical classification framework was built for diagnosing cytomegalovirus status from the catalog of TCR beta chain sequences. A later analysis assigned V and J genes by comparing TCR nucleotide sequences with IMGT/GENE-DB human TR gene sequences. In a later analysis, CDR3 sequences and most-parsimonious VDJ recombination scenarios were assigned using the TCRdist pipeline. In a later analysis, every TCR beta chain was defined by the combination of its CDR3 amino acid sequence and its V-gene family, and reads without a unique V-gene family were dropped. As a way to deal with suspected cross-contamination and a sequencing artifact, a later analysis dropped roughly 600 nucleotide sequences that were highly shared and had low generation probability. In a later analysis, a clonal expansion index for each public chain was calculated from normalized within-repertoire ranks of inferred template counts. In a later analysis, generation probabilities were computed using a VDJ recombination model fitted to out-of-frame rearrangements, and the results were checked against IGoR. In a later analysis, TCR-TCR, TCR-HLA and TCR-CMV co-occurrence was scored with hypergeometric tests, and a repertoire-size bias correction was applied to TCR pairs. In a later analysis, false discovery rates were estimated by permuting HLA or CMV assignments 20 times. In a later analysis, co-occurring TCRs were grouped using DBSCAN, and TCRdist sequence similarity was added for clustering within HLA-allele-positive subsets. Repertoires with fewer than 30,000 or more than 120,000 public chains, plus five repertoires with anomalous nucleotide sharing, were excluded from co-occurrence clustering. This immuneACCESS table, as held by TCRdb, lists in-frame sequences with V and J called but not all clones. Of the missing ones, under half trace to an unresolved V gene in checked studies; the others have no known cause. That table supplies the V and J calls and clone size; D and trimming were determined from the DNA. The table held for this sample gives 95,000 to 150,000 clones. Approximately 2.6% of the sample is taken by the ten largest.

Worth noting for this clone: This receptor's antigen is unknown.

The sequencing input was PBMCs. The TCR comes from a man aged 30-40 years in good health and CMV-seronegative.

The nucleotide sequence is TGCGCCAGCAGAGCGCGTCAGGCACAGGGGGCGGGGGCCGACACCGGGGAGCTGTTTTTT. Its amino acids are CASRARQAQGAGADTGELFF. The chain employs TRBV23-1 and TRBJ2-2, with 9 bases in between that match TRBD1. TRBV23-1 is classed as an ORF, of uncertain function. The CDR3 has 20 amino acids, counting the end cysteine and phenylalanine. Kept here is only the CDR3 DNA, which spans 60 bases and is read in frame from base 1. V ends up 6 bases short and J 3 bases short, with an unmatched junction base count of 20.